This entry lists 28 T cell receptor beta chains sequenced from one sample in a study of cytomegalovirus exposure and HLA in healthy donors. The PCR had 60 Vbeta and 13 Jbeta primers. The method was immunoSEQ multiplex PCR; TCRdb's version includes in-frame clones alone and lacks a portion of them. In the table there are under 150,000 clones, roughly 80% of which are singletons. The sequencing input was PBMCs. Every receptor here comes from a middle-aged woman in good health and CMV-seronegative.

The chain recombines TRBV7-2 with TRBJ2-7; D possibly corresponds to TRBD2 (5 bases). CDR1 SGHTA and CDR2 FQGNSA come from the germline V gene. V lost 2 bases and J lost 0, with 8 bases in between. The CDR3 spans 14 residues. CDR3 sequence reads: CASSLYGNSYEQYF. The CDR3 DNA sequence: TGTGCCAGCAGCTTATACGGGAACTCCTACGAGCAGTACTTC.

This clone was detected a few times. The chain has TRBV28 and TRBJ1-2, with 9 bases matching TRBD1. CDR3 size: 12 residues. The ends lost 8 bases at V and 8 bases at J; junction bases unmatched: 6. The germline gives CDR1 MDHEN, CDR2 SYDVKM. CDR3 sequence: CASGDRVQGYTF. CDR3 DNA: TGTGCCAGCGGGGACAGGGTCCAGGGCTACACCTTC.

The V call is TRBV20-1, the J call TRBJ2-5, with no clear D. Germline-derived CDR1 and CDR2 are DFQATT and SNEGSKA (reference sequence). The CDR3 is made up of 10 amino acids. V lost 6 bases, J lost 4 bases, and 6 bases lay in between. As DNA, the CDR3 is TGCAGTGCCTACAGAGAGACCCAGTACTTC. Translation gives CSAYRETQYF.

This clone was picked up one time. The junction departs from the called germline gene at one end, perhaps through a read error. The J gene is TRBJ1-3, the V gene TRBV4-3; 7 nucleotides agree with TRBD1. Per germline, CDR1 LGHNA and CDR2 YSLEER. This CDR3 is built from 16 residues. The CDR3 spells CAGSPRQGEAGNTIYF. CDR3 DNA sequence: TGCGCCGGCAGCCCCCGACAGGGAGAGGCTGGAAACACCATATATTTT.

This chain uses TRBV21-1 with TRBJ2-7; TRBD1, the table's D call, lacks a check against the DNA. TRBV21-1 is shown as a pseudogene. The CDR3 has 17 amino acids. CDR3: CASSKAKTGAGFYEQYF. The CDR3 nucleotides are TGTGCCAGCAGCAAAGCGAAAACAGGGGCGGGATTCTACGAGCAGTACTTC.

The chain joins TRBV5-6 to TRBJ2-1, with D possibly matching TRBD1 (5 bases). The germline V and J ends were trimmed by 0 bases and 11 bases, with 21 bases remaining between them. The CDR3 has 16 residues. Germline V gene lookup returns CDR1 SGHDT and CDR2 YYEEEE. In DNA form, the CDR3 reads TGTGCCAGCAGCTTGGGCAGATGGACAAACTGGCCGAAGCAGTTCTTC. This encodes CASSLGRWTNWPKQFF.

V and J are TRBV2 and TRBJ2-7, with 9 positions matching TRBD2. The CDR3 is 15 amino acids. Germline V gene lookup returns CDR1 SNHLY and CDR2 FYNNEI. With 3 bases clipped from V and 2 bases from J, the junction kept 5 bases outside the gene matches. As DNA, the CDR3 is TGTGCCAGCAGTGAGAGTAGCGGGGGACCCTACGAGCAGTACTTC. Translating it yields CASSESSGGPYEQYF.

V and J are TRBV5-1 and TRBJ2-7; 9 positions match TRBD2. The CDR3 contains 15 residues. The V gene's germline CDR1 is SGHRS and CDR2 YFSETQ. V lost 2 bases to trimming and J lost 2 bases; unmatched junction nucleotides: 5. The CDR3 nucleotides are TGCGCCAGCAGCTTAGGGGGCGGGAGGGCCTACGAGCAGTACTTC. It translates to CASSLGGGRAYEQYF.

This chain links TRBV9 with TRBJ1-3; no clear D gene. Germline CDR1 reads SGDLS; CDR2 reads YYNGEE. The V end lost 2 bases, the J end lost 8 bases, and 5 bases lay between the germline ends. This CDR3 region has 11 residues. This chain's CDR3 is CASSVSDTIYF. For the CDR3, the DNA is TGTGCCAGCAGCGTGAGCGACACCATATATTTT.

The chain couples TRBV2 to TRBJ2-2; 9 bases agree with TRBD2. The CDR3 consists of 15 residues. Germline values: CDR1 SNHLY, CDR2 FYNNEI. Losses at the gene ends were 3 bases for V and 5 bases for J; bases not matched to a gene: 4. The CDR3 loop reads CASSEGLALTGELFF. The DNA of the CDR3 is TGTGCCAGCAGTGAGGGACTAGCCTTGACCGGGGAGCTGTTTTTT. Variable domain in full (rest from reference TRBV2 and TRBJ2-2): EPEVTQTPSHQVTQMGQEVILRCVPISNHLYFYWYRQILGQKVEFLVSFYNNEISEKSEIFDDQFSVERPDGSNFTLKIRSTKLEDSAMYFCASSEGLALTGELFFGEGSRLTVL.

The chain joins TRBV5-4 to TRBJ1-1; D unclear. The CDR3 consists of 12 residues. V lost 4 bases, J lost 7 bases, and 11 bases lay in between. CDR1 SGHNT and CDR2 YYREEE come from the germline V gene (reference sequence). The CDR3 coding sequence is TGTGCCAGCAGCCCCCGAGGAAATGAAGCTTTCTTT. Translating it yields CASSPRGNEAFF.

The chain is built from TRBV20-1 and TRBJ2-7; possibly TRBD2 for D (6 bases). Germline V lookup: CDR1 DFQATT, CDR2 SNEGSKA (reference sequence). Trimming cost V 7 bases and J 4 bases, with 11 bases left between them. The CDR3 extends over 11 amino acids. In DNA, the CDR3 is TGCAGTGTTGCTAGCGCTTACGAGCAGTACTTC. Its translation: CSVASAYEQYF.

A single count supports this clone. The chain carries TRBV7-3 and TRBJ1-2; tentatively, D is TRBD1 (6 bases). V was clipped by 5 bases and J by 1 base, with 17 bases between them. Germline CDR1 SGHTA, CDR2 FQGTGA. This CDR3 spans 16 amino acids. The CDR3, as DNA: TGTGCCAGCAGCCAAGGACAGCCCGGTTTTAACTATGGCTACACCTTC. Its translation is CASSQGQPGFNYGYTF.

The genes are TRBV18 and TRBJ1-5; maybe TRBD1 (5 bases). The V gene's germline CDR1 is KGHSH and CDR2 LQKENI. The CDR3 is made up of 13 amino acids. Trimming shortened V by 3 bases and J by 11 bases, and 14 bases separated the two germline ends. DNA of the CDR3: TGTGCCAGCTCACCGGAACGCCGGGGGGCCCAGCATTTT. Protein sequence: CASSPERRGAQHF.

A single count supports this clone. The rearrangement links TRBV5-4 to TRBJ1-4, with TRBD1 identical over 11 bases. The CDR3 length is 15 residues. Trimming cost V 3 bases and J 6 bases; bases outside gene matches: 4. Germline assignment: CDR1 SGHNT and CDR2 YYREEE (reference sequence). The CDR3 spells CASSSLGQGDEKLFF. The CDR3 DNA reads as TGTGCCAGCAGCTCGCTGGGACAGGGGGATGAAAAACTGTTTTTT. Drawing the rest from reference TRBV5-4 and TRBJ1-4, the complete variable domain is ETGVTQSPTHLIKTRGQQVTLRCSSQSGHNTVSWYQQALGQGPQFIFQYYREEENGRGNFPPRFSGLQFPNYSSELNVNALELDDSALYLCASSSLGQGDEKLFFGSGTQLSVL.

The rearrangement links TRBV7-2 to TRBJ2-7, with TRBD1 as a possible D gene (6 bases). The CDR3 has 14 amino acids. Trimming removed 5 bases at V and 0 bases at J, with 11 bases between. CDR1 is SGHTA and CDR2 is FQGNSA in the germline V gene. The CDR3 here is CASSPDSFSYEQYF. In nucleotides, the CDR3 is TGTGCCAGCAGCCCGGACAGCTTCTCCTACGAGCAGTACTTC.

The chain joins TRBV19 to TRBJ2-7, with TRBD2 as a possible D gene (7 bases). There are 15 residues in the CDR3. V was trimmed by 7 bases and J by 6 bases, leaving 22 bases between them. CDR1 is LNHDA and CDR2 is SQIVND in the germline V gene (reference sequence). The CDR3 reads CASTSGGTRATEQYF. The CDR3 DNA reads as TGTGCCAGTACCTCCGGGGGGACACGCGCAACCGAGCAGTACTTC.

This clone came up a few times. The V call is TRBV7-9, the J call TRBJ2-3; 9 nucleotides agree with TRBD2. V dropped 5 bases and J dropped 5; count of bases not matched to a gene: 11. The CDR3 is 16 amino acids. CDR1 SEHNR and CDR2 FQNEAQ come from the germline V gene (reference sequence). The DNA of the CDR3 is TGTGCCAGCAGCCTTAGTGCGGGAGGGCCGGTAGATACGCAGTATTTT. Its translation: CASSLSAGGPVDTQYF.

This rearrangement joins TRBV23-1 to TRBJ1-3, with 7 positions matching TRBD1. TRBV23-1 is flagged as an ORF with uncertain function. V shed 7 bases and J 5 bases; nucleotides not matched to a gene: 11. CDR3 size: 15 residues. The CDR3 loop reads CASTRRGQSRNTIYF. The CDR3, as DNA: TGCGCCAGCACCCGTAGGGGGCAGAGTCGAAACACCATATATTTT.

CDR3 loop: CASSYQGSYGYTF. The CDR3, as DNA: TGTGCCAGCAGTTATCAGGGAAGCTATGGCTACACCTTC. The J gene is TRBJ1-2, the V gene TRBV6-5; possibly TRBD1 for D (5 bases). V gave up 3 bases and J gave up 4 bases, with 9 bases separating them. CDR3 length equals 13 residues. The germline V gene has CDR1 MNHEY and CDR2 SVGAGI.

The chain uses TRBV5-3 and TRBJ2-7; 14 bases line up with TRBD2. TRBV5-3 is filed as an ORF, its function uncertain. V trimming: 4 bases; J trimming: 4 bases; junction bases outside the gene matches: 19. The CDR3 covers 20 residues. The CDR3 DNA reads TGTGCCAGAAGCCTCCTAAGGGGACTAGCGGGGGTACCTAGTGAATACGAGCAGTACTTC. Translating it yields CARSLLRGLAGVPSEYEQYF.

This clone was seen only once. The chain has TRBV28 and TRBJ2-5; maybe TRBD1 (5 bases). The V end was cut by 6 bases, the J end by 5 bases, with 10 bases between. The CDR3 sequence is 12 residues long. Germline V lookup: CDR1 MDHEN, CDR2 SYDVKM. CDR3 DNA sequence: TGTGCCAGCAGAAGGGGTGGGGAGACCCAGTACTTC. Translated: CASRRGGETQYF.

The chain carries TRBV6-1 and TRBJ2-3, with TRBD2 matching 10 bases. Germline lookup yields CDR1 MNHNS and CDR2 SASEGT. V lost 4 bases, J lost 5 bases, and 12 bases stayed unmatched. The CDR3 is made up of 17 amino acids. CDR3 bases: TGTGCCAGCAGTGTCAGGGCTAGCGGGAGTCTTGGAGATACGCAGTATTTT. Encoded protein: CASSVRASGSLGDTQYF.

The chain joins TRBV28 to TRBJ2-1; 13 bases are shared with TRBD2. The germline V gene encodes CDR1 MDHEN and CDR2 SYDVKM. The trim removed 5 bases at V and 1 base at J, leaving 5 bases unmatched. This CDR3 is 17 amino acids long. The DNA of the CDR3 is TGTGCCAGCAGTACCCGGACTAGCGGGAGTTCCTACAATGAGCAGTTCTTC. As protein: CASSTRTSGSSYNEQFF.

As for this clone: The identical CDR3 is also encoded by other nucleotide sequences in the sample. This sequence joins TRBV2 and TRBJ2-5; TRBD1 agrees at 8 bases. CDR3 size: 12 residues. V lost 6 bases to trimming and J lost 4 bases; unmatched junction nucleotides: 1. Germline V lookup: CDR1 SNHLY, CDR2 FYNNEI. The CDR3 region is CASRDRGETQYF. As DNA, the CDR3 is TGTGCCAGCAGAGACAGGGGAGAGACCCAGTACTTC.

In the case of this clone: The sample holds other DNA sequences that translate to the same CDR3. The V and J genes are TRBV7-2 and TRBJ1-1; D not certain. The CDR3 is 15 residues long. Germline CDR1 is SGHTA and CDR2 is FQGNSA. V dropped 0 bases and J dropped 1 base, with 9 bases sitting between them. Here the CDR3 DNA reads TGTGCCAGCAGCTTAGCTTCAGGTGGGAACACTGAAGCTTTCTTT. Protein: CASSLASGGNTEAFF. The full variable domain, completed using reference TRBV7-2 and TRBJ1-1, is GAGVSQSPSNKVTEKGKDVELRCDPISGHTALYWYRQSLGQGLEFLIYFQGNSAPDKSGLPSDRFSAERTGGSVSTLTIQRTQQEDSAVYLCASSLASGGNTEAFFGQGTRLTVV.

The chain is built from TRBV27 and TRBJ2-1; possible D gene TRBD1, 6 bases. CDR3 size: 15 residues. V lost 7 bases to trimming and J lost 5 bases, with 18 bases between them. Germline-derived CDR1 and CDR2 are MNHEY and SMNVEV (reference sequence). CDR3 region: CASTYRRGSDNEQFF. The DNA of the CDR3 is TGTGCCAGCACCTACCGCAGGGGTAGCGACAATGAGCAGTTCTTC.

V is TRBV4-1 and J is TRBJ2-1, with 8 bases matching TRBD2. The CDR3 has 16 amino acids. The germline gives CDR1 MGHRA, CDR2 YSYEKL. V trimming: 2 bases; J trimming: 0 bases; junction bases outside the gene matches: 3. CDR3: CASSQNSGDSYNEQFF. CDR3 in DNA: TGCGCCAGCAGCCAAAATAGCGGGGACTCCTACAATGAGCAGTTCTTC.